This entry concerns a single T cell receptor (beta chain). No antigen is known for it. Libraries were made from TCR beta cDNA, and they carried unique molecular identifiers. A single record per CDR3 protein comes from TCRdb applying MiXCR to the PCR reads. The sample has 500,000 to 600,000 distinct CDR3 sequences, around 44% seen once; the top ten hold 1.7%. This record comes from a study of post-analysis software for immune sequencing data. About the study: Several disease courses (relapsing-remitting, secondary progressive and progressive-relapsing) of multiple sclerosis were included.

Study conclusions and caveats: For normalized Chao1 diversity, multiple sclerosis patients scored significantly lower than controls did. Patients showed TRBV5-6, TRBV5-1 and TRBV20-1 among roughly five TRBV segments more frequent than in controls.

This CDR3 is 16 amino acids long. Looked up from germline, CDR1 is SQVTM and CDR2 is ANQGSEA. J lost 1 base, V lost 7 bases, and 6 bases had no gene match. The source material was blood. The clonotype originates from a girl aged 10 to 17 with multiple sclerosis. This chain uses TRBV29-1 with TRBJ2-3, with 15 bases lining up with TRBD2. DNA of the CDR3: TGCAGCGATCGGACTAGCGGGAGGGCCGGCACAGATACGCAGTATTTT. Its protein product is CSDRTSGRAGTDTQYF.